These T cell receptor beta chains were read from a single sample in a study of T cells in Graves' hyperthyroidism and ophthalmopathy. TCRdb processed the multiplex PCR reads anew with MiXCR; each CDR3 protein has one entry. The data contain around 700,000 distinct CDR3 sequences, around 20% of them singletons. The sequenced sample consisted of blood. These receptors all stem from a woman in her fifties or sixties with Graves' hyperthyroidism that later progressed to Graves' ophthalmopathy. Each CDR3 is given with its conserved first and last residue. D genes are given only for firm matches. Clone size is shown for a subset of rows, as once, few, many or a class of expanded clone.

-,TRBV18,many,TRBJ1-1,TGTGCCAGCTCACCACCGCGAGGGCGGACTGAAGCTTTCTTT,CASSPPRGRTEAFF
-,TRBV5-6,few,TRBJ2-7,TGTGCCAGCAGCTTGGGTGGCGTAACCTCCTACGAGCAGTACTTC,CASSLGGVTSYEQYF
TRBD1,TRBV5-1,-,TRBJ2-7,TGCGCCAGCAGCCCCCCGGGACAGAACTACGAGCAGTACTTC,CASSPPGQNYEQYF
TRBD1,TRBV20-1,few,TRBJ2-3,TGCAGTGCTTCTACAGGGGGCGCTTCGCTAGATACGCAGTATTTT,CSASTGGASLDTQYF
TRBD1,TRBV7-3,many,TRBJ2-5,TGTGCCAGCAGCCGGGACAGGGGATTGGCCCAGTACTTC,CASSRDRGLAQYF
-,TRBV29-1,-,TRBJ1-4,TGCAGCGTTAAACAGGGATCTAATGAAAAACTGTTTTTT,CSVKQGSNEKLFF
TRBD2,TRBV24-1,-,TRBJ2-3,TGTGCCACCGATGCCGGGCCAGCGGGGCTGGCAGATACGCAGTATTTT,CATDAGPAGLADTQYF
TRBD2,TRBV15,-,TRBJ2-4,TGTGCCACCAGCAGAGGGACTCCGGGACTAGCGGGGGGAATAGCCAAAAACATTCAGTACTTC,CATSRGTPGLAGGIAKNIQYF
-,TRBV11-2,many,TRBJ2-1,TGTGCCAGCAGCTTACGGGGTGCGGGCTACAATGAGCAGTTCTTC,CASSLRGAGYNEQFF
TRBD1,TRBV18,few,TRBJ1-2,TGTGCCAGCTCACCTCGGACAGGGAAAAACTATGGCTACACCTTC,CASSPRTGKNYGYTF
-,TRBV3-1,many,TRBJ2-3,TGTGCCAGCAGCCCGGCCTCCCCGAGGACAGATACGCAGTATTTT,CASSPASPRTDTQYF
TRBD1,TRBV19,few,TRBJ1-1,TGTGCCAGTAGTATGAGGGACAGGGCGGGAACTGAAGCTTTCTTT,CASSMRDRAGTEAFF
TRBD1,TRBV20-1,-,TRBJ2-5,TGCAGTGCCCTCGCCGACAGGGGGAAAGAGACCCAGTACTTC,CSALADRGKETQYF
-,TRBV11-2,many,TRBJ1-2,TGTGCCAGCAGCTTAGGAGGGGTGACGGGACGCCTTAACTATGGCTACACCTTC,CASSLGGVTGRLNYGYTF
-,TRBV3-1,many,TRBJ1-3,TGTGCCAGCAGCCAACGGACGTCTGGAAACACCATATATTTT,CASSQRTSGNTIYF
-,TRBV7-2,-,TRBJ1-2,TGTGCCAGCAGCTTAGGGGGCAGGGATTTTCCGAGCTACACCTTC,CASSLGGRDFPSYTF
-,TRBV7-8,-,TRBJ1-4,TGTGCCAGCAGCTTTGTCATCGGGAGGACTAATGAAAAACTGTTTTTT,CASSFVIGRTNEKLFF
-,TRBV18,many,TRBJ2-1,TGTGCCAGCTCAGCCGGACAGAGTAGCTCCTACAATGAGCAGTTCTTC,CASSAGQSSSYNEQFF
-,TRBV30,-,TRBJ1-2,TGTGGGGTAGGAGAAGGCTACACCTTC,CGVGEGYTF
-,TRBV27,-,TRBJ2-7,TGTGCCAGCAGTTTGTCAGGGTGGTCCTACGAGCAGTACTTC,CASSLSGWSYEQYF
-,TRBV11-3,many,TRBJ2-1,TGTGCCAGCAGCTTAGAACGGGGTGAGGGAGAGAGTGAGCAGTTCTTC,CASSLERGEGESEQFF
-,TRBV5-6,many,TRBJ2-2,TGTGCCAGCAGCTTGACCCAAAACACCGGGGAGCTGTTTTTT,CASSLTQNTGELFF
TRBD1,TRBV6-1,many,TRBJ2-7,TGTGCCAGCGGGGACAGGGGTTACGAGCAGTACTTC,CASGDRGYEQYF
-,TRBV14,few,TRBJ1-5,TGTGCCAGCAGTTCCCGGGACGTCGGTATTCAGCCCCAGCATTTT,CASSSRDVGIQPQHF
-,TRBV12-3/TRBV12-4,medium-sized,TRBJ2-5,TGTGCCAGCAGTTTAGGGACGGAAGAGACCCAGTACTTC,CASSLGTEETQYF
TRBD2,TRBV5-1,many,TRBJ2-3,TGTGCCAGCAGTTCTTTGGCGGGGGGGAGCACAGATACGCAGTATTTT,CASSSLAGGSTDTQYF
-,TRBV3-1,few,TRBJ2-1,TGTGCCAGCAGCCAAGACCAGGGAGGTTGGAATGAGCAGTTCTTC,CASSQDQGGWNEQFF
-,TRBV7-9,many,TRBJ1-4,TGTGCCAGCAGCTTGGCTGGTAATGAAAAACTGTTTTTT,CASSLAGNEKLFF
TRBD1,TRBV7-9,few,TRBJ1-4,TGTGCCAGCAGCTTAGCGCCTTTCGGGACAGGGGCCGCAACTAATGAAAAACTGTTTTTT,CASSLAPFGTGAATNEKLFF
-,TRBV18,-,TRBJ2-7,TGTGCCAGCTCACCACGGATAGGGGGCGAGCAGTACTTC,CASSPRIGGEQYF
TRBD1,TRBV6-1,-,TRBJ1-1,TGTGCCAGCAGGGATAGGGACAGGGGAGGCACTGAAGCTTTCTTT,CASRDRDRGGTEAFF
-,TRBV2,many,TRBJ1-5,TGTGCCAGCAGGGGGGATCTGGGAGGCATCGGCAATCAGCCCCAGCATTTT,CASRGDLGGIGNQPQHF
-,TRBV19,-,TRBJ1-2,TGTGCCAGTAGTATAGATCCGGGTTCGGGTGGCTACACCTTC,CASSIDPGSGGYTF
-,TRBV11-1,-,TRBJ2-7,TGTGCCAGCAGCCCCGAGGCGGCCAAACCGGACTACGAGCAGTACTTC,CASSPEAAKPDYEQYF
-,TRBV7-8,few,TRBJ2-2,TGTGCCAGCAGCTTACATCGGTCTCCCGGGGAGCTGTTTTTT,CASSLHRSPGELFF
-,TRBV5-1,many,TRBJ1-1,TGCGCCAGCAGCTTGTACACAGGGAACATGAACACTGAAGCTTTCTTT,CASSLYTGNMNTEAFF
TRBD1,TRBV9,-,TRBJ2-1,TGTGCCAGCAGCGTAGCCGGGACAGGGGATAATGAGCAGTTCTTC,CASSVAGTGDNEQFF
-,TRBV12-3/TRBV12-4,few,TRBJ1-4,TGTGCCAGCAGCCTTAGGTCCAATAATGAAAAACTGTTTTTT,CASSLRSNNEKLFF
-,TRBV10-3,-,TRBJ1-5,TGTGCCATCAGTTGGGACAGCAATCAGCCCCAGCATTTT,CAISWDSNQPQHF
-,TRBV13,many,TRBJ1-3,TGTGCCAGCAGCTTAGACACCGGCTCTGGAAACACCATATATTTT,CASSLDTGSGNTIYF
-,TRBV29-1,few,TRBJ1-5,TGCAGCGTTTCCGGATATAGCAATCAGCCCCAGCATTTT,CSVSGYSNQPQHF
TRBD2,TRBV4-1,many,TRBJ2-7,TGCGCCAGCAGCCTCGAGAACCAGCGGGGGTCCTCCTACGAGCAGTACTTC,CASSLENQRGSSYEQYF
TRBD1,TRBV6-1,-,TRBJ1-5,TGTGCCAGCAGTGCGACCGGGACAGGGGGTCAGCCCCAGCATTTT,CASSATGTGGQPQHF
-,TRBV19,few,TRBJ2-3,TGTGCCAGTAGTATGGGGCGGCCAGACGGCACAGATACGCAGTATTTT,CASSMGRPDGTDTQYF
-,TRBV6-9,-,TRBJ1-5,TGTGCCAGCAGTTATTGGGGGGCGGGGGGGCCTCAGCCCCAGCATTTT,CASSYWGAGGPQPQHF